These T cell receptor beta chains were read from a single sample in a study of blood T cells in healthy people across ages. TCRdb called the 5' RACE reads again in MiXCR, with one record for every CDR3 protein. The data contain approximately 600,000 distinct CDR3 sequences, around 54% of them singletons. Material: blood. These receptor sequences come from a man aged 55 to 70 in good health. Both conserved end residues are part of each CDR3. D genes are given only for firm matches. Part of the rows lack a size; the others show once, few, many or a class for expanded clones.

V	D	length	size	J	DNA	CDR3
TRBV10-2	NA	12	NA	TRBJ1-1	TGCGCCACCTGGGAATGGGGCACTGAAGCTTTCTTT	CATWEWGTEAFF
TRBV4-2	NA	15	NA	TRBJ2-1	TGTGCCAGCAGCCAGTCCGACTTGGGTGACAATGAGCAGTTCTTC	CASSQSDLGDNEQFF
TRBV3-1	NA	14	NA	TRBJ1-1	TGTGCCAGCAGCACTTGGCCAGGGAACACTGAAGCTTTCTTT	CASSTWPGNTEAFF
TRBV6-2/TRBV6-3	NA	12	NA	TRBJ1-6	TGTGCCAGCAGCCCAGGGGACCGCACCCTCCACTTT	CASSPGDRTLHF
TRBV20-1	NA	14	few	TRBJ1-2	TGCAGTGCTAGAGTCCACGGGGGGGGCTATGGCTACACCTTC	CSARVHGGGYGYTF
TRBV7-9	TRBD1	14	few	TRBJ1-1	TGTGCCAGCAGCCGACAGGGGGTCGGCACTGAAGCTTTCTTT	CASSRQGVGTEAFF
TRBV12-3/TRBV12-4	NA	13	NA	TRBJ2-7	TGTGCCAGCAGTAAAGAGAGAGGCTACGAGCAGTACTTC	CASSKERGYEQYF
TRBV7-9	NA	14	few	TRBJ2-1	TGTGCCAGCAGGGACTCGGACAGCTACAATGAGCAGTTCTTC	CASRDSDSYNEQFF
TRBV7-9	NA	15	few	TRBJ1-2	TGTGCCAGCAGCTTAGCGGGGGGGCTCGGCTATGGCTACACCTTC	CASSLAGGLGYGYTF
TRBV6-5	NA	15	NA	TRBJ2-3	TGTGCCAGCAGTTACACAGGGACCCAGGCAGATACGCAGTATTTT	CASSYTGTQADTQYF
TRBV12-3/TRBV12-4	NA	13	NA	TRBJ1-2	TGTGCCAGCAGTTTTTCCAGGGAGCAGGGCTACACCTTC	CASSFSREQGYTF
TRBV11-2	NA	14	many	TRBJ2-2	TGTGCCAGCAGCACGGCCCTTGAGTACGGGGAGCTGTTTTTT	CASSTALEYGELFF
TRBV7-9	TRBD1	14	NA	TRBJ2-7	TGCGCCGGCAGCTCCGACAGGGCACCCTACGAGCAGTACTTC	CAGSSDRAPYEQYF
TRBV4-2	NA	16	NA	TRBJ1-2	TGTGCCAGCAGCCAAGAAGGTCGGTCAGCGATCTATGGCTACACCTTC	CASSQEGRSAIYGYTF
TRBV20-1	NA	15	NA	TRBJ2-5	TGCAGTGCTAGAGATTCGGGACACGGCAGAGAGACCCAGTACTTC	CSARDSGHGRETQYF
TRBV4-1	TRBD2	18	NA	TRBJ2-2	TGCGCCAGCAGCCTTTTACCTCTAGCGGGGGAGAACACCGGGGAGCTGTTTTTT	CASSLLPLAGENTGELFF
TRBV6-6	TRBD1	14	NA	TRBJ1-4	TGTGCCAGCACTCTGACAGGGGGTTGGGAAAAACTGTTTTTT	CASTLTGGWEKLFF
TRBV27	TRBD1	16	NA	TRBJ1-6	TGTGCCAGCACTGGGACAGGAGAGGACGGGAATTCACCCCTCCACTTT	CASTGTGEDGNSPLHF
TRBV20-1	NA	15	NA	TRBJ2-3	TGCAGTGCTAGACGGGGGGCGGGGGCGGGAGATACGCAGTATTTT	CSARRGAGAGDTQYF
TRBV6-1	TRBD1	14	NA	TRBJ2-1	TGTGCCAGCAGCCGGGACAGGGTGGCAAATGAGCAGTTCTTC	CASSRDRVANEQFF
TRBV5-1	NA	15	few	TRBJ2-5	TGCGCCAGCAGCTTGGATCGGGGGGCCCAAGGGGCCCAGTACTTC	CASSLDRGAQGAQYF
TRBV3-1	TRBD2	16	NA	TRBJ2-3	TGTGCCAGCAGCCAAGATCGACTAGCAAGCACAGATACGCAGTATTTT	CASSQDRLASTDTQYF
TRBV4-1	TRBD2	15	NA	TRBJ2-5	TGCGCCAGCAGCCAAGCGCTAGCGGGGGAAGAGACCCAGTACTTC	CASSQALAGEETQYF
TRBV4-1	TRBD2	16	NA	TRBJ2-5	TGCGCCAGCAGCCAACCGGGACTAGCGGGGGAAGAGACCCAGTACTTC	CASSQPGLAGEETQYF
TRBV3-1	NA	14	few	TRBJ2-5	TGTGCCAGCAGCCAAGACAACAGTGGACAGACCCAGTACTTC	CASSQDNSGQTQYF
TRBV20-1	NA	14	NA	TRBJ2-5	TGCAGTGCTAGAGAGACAGCCCATCGAGAGACCCAGTACTTC	CSARETAHRETQYF
TRBV25-1	NA	15	NA	TRBJ2-4	TGTGCCAGCAGGTGGCGCAGGGGCCCTAGAAACATTCAGTACTTC	CASRWRRGPRNIQYF
TRBV11-2	TRBD2	15	NA	TRBJ2-7	TGTGCCAGCAGCCGACTAGCGGGGGGGACTGGCAAGCAGTACTTC	CASSRLAGGTGKQYF
TRBV28	NA	14	few	TRBJ1-5	TGTGCCAGCAGTCCCCCGGGTGGGATTCAGCCCCAGCATTTT	CASSPPGGIQPQHF
TRBV20-1	TRBD1	14	few	TRBJ2-4	TGCAGTGCTGAGGGACAGTCGGTCGCCCGCCTTCAGTACTTC	CSAEGQSVARLQYF
TRBV5-1	TRBD1	14	NA	TRBJ2-7	TGCGCCAGCAGACCAGGGACAGCCTCCTACGAGCAGTACTTC	CASRPGTASYEQYF
TRBV2	NA	13	NA	TRBJ2-1	TGTGCCGAAGGGGGGAGCTCCTACAATGAGCAGTTCTTC	CAEGGSSYNEQFF
TRBV29-1	TRBD1	13	NA	TRBJ2-7	TGCAGCGTTTCGGGACAGGGAGGCGACGAGCAGTACTTC	CSVSGQGGDEQYF
TRBV5-1	NA	15	NA	TRBJ2-3	TGCGCCAGCAGCTTGGGAGACAGACGCACAGATACGCAGTATTTT	CASSLGDRRTDTQYF
TRBV20-1	NA	15	few	TRBJ2-7	TGCAGTGCTAGACCCGGACAGTCCGGGACCTACGAGCAGTACTTC	CSARPGQSGTYEQYF
TRBV6-5	TRBD1	15	few	TRBJ1-5	TGTGCCAGCAGCCCCGGGACAGGTTACAATCAGCCCCAGCATTTT	CASSPGTGYNQPQHF
TRBV5-1	TRBD1	14	many	TRBJ1-1	TGTGCCAGCAGCCTGACAGGGCTGAACACTGAAGCTTTCTTT	CASSLTGLNTEAFF
TRBV2	NA	11	NA	TRBJ2-1	TGTGCCAGCGCGGGGGCGGGTGAGCAGTTCTTC	CASAGAGEQFF
TRBV6-5	TRBD2	16	few	TRBJ2-3	TGTGCCAGCAGCTTTCGGACTAGCGGGAGTTGGGATACGCAGTATTTT	CASSFRTSGSWDTQYF
TRBV6-1	TRBD2	16	few	TRBJ2-5	TGTGCCAGCAGTCCCACCTTGGGGCGGGGGCAAGAGACCCAGTACTTC	CASSPTLGRGQETQYF
TRBV19	TRBD1	16	once	TRBJ2-1	TGTGCCAGTAGCCCTGGGACAGGGAATACCTACAATGAGCAGTTCTTC	CASSPGTGNTYNEQFF
TRBV20-1	NA	15	few	TRBJ2-1	TGCAGTGCCCCAGGGGGGGGCCCCTCCTACAATGAGCAGTTCTTC	CSAPGGGPSYNEQFF
TRBV7-2	TRBD2	15	few	TRBJ2-5	TGTGCCAGCAGCTTGGGACTAGCGGGGCCAGAGACCCAGTACTTC	CASSLGLAGPETQYF
TRBV7-8	NA	15	NA	TRBJ2-3	TGTGCCAGCAGCGCAGGACAGCTAGTCACAGATACGCAGTATTTT	CASSAGQLVTDTQYF
TRBV11-1	NA	15	NA	TRBJ2-5	TGTGCCAGCAGCACCCTCGATCTGGTCCAAGAGACCCAGTACTTC	CASSTLDLVQETQYF
TRBV6-1	NA	15	NA	TRBJ1-5	TGTGCCAGCAGTGAAACCAGGGTCTCCTGGGGTGAACAGCATTTT	CASSETRVSWGEQHF
TRBV10-3	TRBD1	14	NA	TRBJ2-7	TGTGCCATCAGCCCTGGGCAGGGGGCTGGCGAGCAGTACTTC	CAISPGQGAGEQYF
TRBV5-1	TRBD2	14	NA	TRBJ2-3	TGTGCCAGCAGTTCTAGCGGGGTCACAGATACGCAGTATTTT	CASSSSGVTDTQYF
TRBV7-2	NA	15	NA	TRBJ1-2	TGTGCCAGCAGCTTACAGGGTGGTTATATCTATGGCTACACCTTC	CASSLQGGYIYGYTF
TRBV7-7	NA	14	NA	TRBJ2-5	TGTGCCAGCAGCTTAGCGACAGATACGGAGACCCAGTACTTC	CASSLATDTETQYF
TRBV5-1	NA	15	NA	TRBJ2-3	TGCGCCAGCAGCTTGGGACGAGCGTATACAGATACGCAGTATTTT	CASSLGRAYTDTQYF
TRBV6-5	TRBD1	15	few	TRBJ1-4	TGTGCCAGCAGTTACTCCGGGACAGGGGGTGAAAAACTGTTTTTT	CASSYSGTGGEKLFF
TRBV20-1	NA	14	NA	TRBJ2-4	TGCAGTGCTAGAGAAACAGGGTGGGAAAACATTCAGTACTTC	CSARETGWENIQYF
TRBV12-3/TRBV12-4	NA	16	NA	TRBJ2-3	TGTGCCAGCTCCCCCGGCGGCGAGGGGACCACAGATACGCAGTATTTT	CASSPGGEGTTDTQYF
TRBV3-1	TRBD2	15	NA	TRBJ2-2	TGTGCCAGCAGCCCGACTAGCGAGAACACCGGGGAGCTGTTTTTT	CASSPTSENTGELFF